The rows below give T cell receptor beta chains drawn from one sample of a study of shared clonotypes between healthy human individuals. The method was immunoSEQ multiplex PCR; TCRdb's version includes in-frame clones alone and lacks a portion of them. The table has roughly 650,000 clones, approximately 96% seen once. The sample consisted of naive CD8+ T cells sorted from blood. These receptors were taken from a woman in her twenties or thirties in good health. CDR3s include the opening cysteine and the closing phenylalanine or tryptophan. D genes are given only for firm matches. Rows may omit the clone size; those that give it use once, few, many or a size class.

v_gene	d_gene	j_gene	abundance	CDR3nt	CDR3aa
TRBV7-6	TRBD2	TRBJ2-3	NA	TGTGCCAGCAGCTTAGATCTAGCGGGAGGGTCAGATACGCAGTATTTT	CASSLDLAGGSDTQYF
TRBV5-4	NA	TRBJ1-2	NA	TGTGCCAGCAGCTTCCGGGGGTCCTATGGCTACACCTTC	CASSFRGSYGYTF
TRBV20-1	NA	TRBJ2-1	NA	TGCAGTGCTAGAGATCAACATGAGCAGTTCTTC	CSARDQHEQFF
TRBV27	TRBD2	TRBJ2-7	NA	TGTGCCAGCAACAACCGGGGGGGCTCCTACGAGCAGTACTTC	CASNNRGGSYEQYF
TRBV27	NA	TRBJ2-1	once	TGTGCCAGCAGTCCGGACTTGGGTTTCAATGAGCAGTTCTTC	CASSPDLGFNEQFF
TRBV29-1	NA	TRBJ2-7	NA	TGCAGCGTTATCTCTAGCGTACCAACCTACGAGCAGTACTTC	CSVISSVPTYEQYF
TRBV27	NA	TRBJ2-2	NA	TGTGCCACCACGACTCGGACGGGAACGATACCCTTGGCCGGGGAGCTGTTTTTT	CATTTRTGTIPLAGELFF
TRBV7-2	NA	TRBJ2-2	NA	TGTGCCAGCAGCTTGCTTTACACCGGGGAGCTGTTTTTT	CASSLLYTGELFF
TRBV28	NA	TRBJ2-2	NA	TGTGCCAGCGGGGCGCGGAACACCGGGGAGCTGTTTTTT	CASGARNTGELFF
TRBV7-9	TRBD2	TRBJ2-1	NA	TGTGCCAGCAGCTCCTTTAGCGGGAGTAGTAATGAGCAGTTCTTC	CASSSFSGSSNEQFF
TRBV11-2	NA	TRBJ1-2	NA	TGTGCCAGCAGTGAACGGGGGTACTATGGCTACACCTTC	CASSERGYYGYTF
TRBV27	TRBD1	TRBJ2-7	NA	TGTGCCAGCAGCCTCTCCCCCGGGACAGGGGCCTACGAGCAGTACTTC	CASSLSPGTGAYEQYF
TRBV6-1	NA	TRBJ2-3	NA	TGTGCCAGCAGTGAAGACGTGGGAGGGGGTACAGATACGCAGTATTTT	CASSEDVGGGTDTQYF
TRBV6-5	NA	TRBJ2-1	NA	TGTGCCAGCAGGGAACAGGAATGGCCCTCGGATGAGCAGTTCTTC	CASREQEWPSDEQFF
TRBV5-1	NA	TRBJ2-7	NA	TGCGCCAGTCGTTTACGAGGCTACGAGCAGTACTTC	CASRLRGYEQYF
TRBV13	NA	TRBJ2-1	NA	TGTGCCAGCAGCTTGAGGGTGCGGGAGCAGTTCTTC	CASSLRVREQFF
TRBV15	TRBD2	TRBJ2-3	NA	TGTGCCACCAGCAGAGAAGGGACTAGCGGAGGCACTAGCACAGATACGCAGTATTTT	CATSREGTSGGTSTDTQYF
TRBV7-9	TRBD2	TRBJ2-3	once	TGTGCCAGCGGGCGGGAGGTCGGCACAGATACGCAGTATTTT	CASGREVGTDTQYF
TRBV4-1	TRBD2	TRBJ2-7	NA	TGCGCCAGCAGCGACGGGACTAGCGGGAGCTACGAGCAGTACTTC	CASSDGTSGSYEQYF
TRBV28	TRBD1	TRBJ2-7	NA	TGTGCCAGCAACAAACCCAGGGGGCTAGAGTACGAGCAGTACTTC	CASNKPRGLEYEQYF
TRBV28	NA	TRBJ1-4	NA	TGTGCCAGCAGCTTCAGGTTGGGTTCGGAAAAACTGTTTTTT	CASSFRLGSEKLFF
TRBV19	TRBD2	TRBJ2-3	NA	TGTGCCAGTAGGGACACCGGGAGGACAGATACGCAGTATTTT	CASRDTGRTDTQYF